The source of this T cell receptor (beta chain) is a study of T cell repertoires in cytomegalovirus infection. Study-wide background: It was the public TCR beta signatures that indicated both CMV infection and matching HLA type. Findings and caveats of the study: Of the TCR beta families, the public ones yielded a cumulative frequency that identified carriers of CMV plus the relevant HLA. The ex vivo response was dominated by HLA-C-restricted CMV-specific TCR beta clonotypes.

TCRdb recomputed calls from the reads with MiXCR, one row per CDR3 protein. Of approximately 150,000 distinct CDR3 sequences in the sample, roughly 15% are singletons; the top ten hold under 20%. The CDR3 consists of 14 residues. Germline V CDR1 and CDR2: SGHDN, FVKESK. Deletions cut 4 bases from V and 6 bases from J, with 16 bases between. In the case of this clonotype: As yet, its antigen is unknown.

Material for sequencing was CD8+ T cells from PBMCs. The chain employs TRBV14 and TRBJ2-7; D perhaps matches TRBD2 (6 bases). The origin of this receptor is a human donor in good health (CMV status not recorded). Some clones in this sample may be carry-over from other donors' samples. The CDR3 here is CASSPKTLATEQYF. The CDR3 DNA follows: TGTGCCAGCAGCCCGAAAACTCTAGCGACCGAGCAGTACTTC.